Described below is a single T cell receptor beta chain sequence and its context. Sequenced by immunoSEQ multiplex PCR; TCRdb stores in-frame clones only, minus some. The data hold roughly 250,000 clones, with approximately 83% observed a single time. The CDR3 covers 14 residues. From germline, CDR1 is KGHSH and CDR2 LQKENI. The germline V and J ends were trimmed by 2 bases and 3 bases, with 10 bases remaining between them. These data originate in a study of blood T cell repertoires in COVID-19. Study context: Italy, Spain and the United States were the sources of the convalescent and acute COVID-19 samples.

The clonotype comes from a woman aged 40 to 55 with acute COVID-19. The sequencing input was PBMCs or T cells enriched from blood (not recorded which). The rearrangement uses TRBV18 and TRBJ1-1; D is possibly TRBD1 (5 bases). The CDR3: CASSPSAGYTEAFF. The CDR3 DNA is TGTGCCAGCTCACCAAGTGCAGGGTACACTGAAGCTTTCTTT. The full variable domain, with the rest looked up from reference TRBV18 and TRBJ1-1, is NAGVMQNPRHLVRRRGQEARLRCSPMKGHSHVYWYRQLPEEGLKFMVYLQKENIIDESGMPKERFSAEFPKEGPSILRIQQVVRGDSAAYFCASSPSAGYTEAFFGQGTRLTVV.